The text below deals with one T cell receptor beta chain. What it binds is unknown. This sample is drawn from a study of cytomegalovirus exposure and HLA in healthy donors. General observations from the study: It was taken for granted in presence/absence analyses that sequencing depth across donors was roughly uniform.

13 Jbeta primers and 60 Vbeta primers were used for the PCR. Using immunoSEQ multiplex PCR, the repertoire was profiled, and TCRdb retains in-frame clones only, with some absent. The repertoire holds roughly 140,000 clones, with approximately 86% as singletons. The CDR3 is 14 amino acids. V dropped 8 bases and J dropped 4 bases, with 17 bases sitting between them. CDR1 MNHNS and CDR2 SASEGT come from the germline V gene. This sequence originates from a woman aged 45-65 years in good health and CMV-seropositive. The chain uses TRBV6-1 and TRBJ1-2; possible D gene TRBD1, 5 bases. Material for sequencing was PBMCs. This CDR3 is CASQEGAHGYGYTF. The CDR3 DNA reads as TGTGCCAGCCAGGAAGGGGCCCATGGCTATGGCTACACCTTC.